This T cell receptor beta chain comes out of a study of blood T cell repertoires in COVID-19. Study background: Acute and convalescent COVID-19 samples came from the United States, Italy and Spain. T cells, B-cell-depleted T cells, or PBMCs supplied cDNA or gDNA.

Germline V gives CDR1 MNHEY, CDR2 SVGAGI. J lost 5 bases, V lost 4 bases, and 12 bases had no gene match. The CDR3 contains 16 residues. Study processing details: Estimates of nucleated cell counts were drawn from the amplification of reference gene primers. Method: immunoSEQ multiplex PCR; TCRdb's copy keeps in-frame clones and lacks some. V and J calls and clone size are those listed in that table; D and trimming were worked out from the DNA. The sample carries around 200,000 clones, approximately 88% recorded once. The rearrangement uses TRBV6-5 and TRBJ2-5; TRBD1 matches at 8 bases. The receptor was derived from a middle-aged woman with COVID-19, enrolled during active disease. Material for sequencing was peripheral blood. The CDR3 here is CASSLQGQGRWETQYF. The CDR3 region has the DNA TGTGCCAGCAGTTTACAAGGACAGGGAAGGTGGGAGACCCAGTACTTC.